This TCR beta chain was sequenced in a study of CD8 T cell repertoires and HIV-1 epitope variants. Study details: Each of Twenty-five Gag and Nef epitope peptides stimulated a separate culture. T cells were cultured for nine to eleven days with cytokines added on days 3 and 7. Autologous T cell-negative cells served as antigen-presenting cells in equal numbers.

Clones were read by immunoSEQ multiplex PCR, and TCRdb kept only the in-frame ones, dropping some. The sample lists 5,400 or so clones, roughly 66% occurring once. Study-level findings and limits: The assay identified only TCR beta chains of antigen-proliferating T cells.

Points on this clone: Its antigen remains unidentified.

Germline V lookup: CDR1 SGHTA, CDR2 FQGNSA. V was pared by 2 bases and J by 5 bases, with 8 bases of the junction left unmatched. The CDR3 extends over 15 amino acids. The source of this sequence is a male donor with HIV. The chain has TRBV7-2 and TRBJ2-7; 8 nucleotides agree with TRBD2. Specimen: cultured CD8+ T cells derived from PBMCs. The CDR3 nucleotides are TGTGCCAGCAGCTTAATAAGCGGGAGTTCTCACGAGCAGTACTTC. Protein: CASSLISGSSHEQYF.